This TCR beta chain derives from a study of cytomegalovirus exposure and HLA in healthy donors. PCR amplification relied on 60 Vbeta primers (plus 13 Jbeta primers). Assay: immunoSEQ multiplex PCR; the TCRdb copy retains only in-frame clones and omits some. Seen here are about 120,000 clones, 80% observed once, and the top ten hold 7.5% to 9.5%. In regard to this clone: What it binds is not known.

Findings and limits, study-wide: Sequence variants that were highly shared formed a cluster that was likely a sequencing artifact.

The V end lost 0 bases, the J end lost 7 bases, and 13 bases lay between the germline ends. Germline V gives CDR1 SEHNR, CDR2 FQNEAQ (reference sequence). CDR3 length: 15 residues. The J gene is TRBJ2-1, the V gene TRBV7-9, with a weak D call TRBD2 (7 bases). Sequencing was done on a sample of PBMCs. The TCR comes from a female donor in good health and CMV-seropositive. The CDR3 loop is CASSLAGGRWNEQFF. The CDR3 DNA reads as TGTGCCAGCAGCTTAGCGGGGGGGCGTTGGAATGAGCAGTTCTTC.